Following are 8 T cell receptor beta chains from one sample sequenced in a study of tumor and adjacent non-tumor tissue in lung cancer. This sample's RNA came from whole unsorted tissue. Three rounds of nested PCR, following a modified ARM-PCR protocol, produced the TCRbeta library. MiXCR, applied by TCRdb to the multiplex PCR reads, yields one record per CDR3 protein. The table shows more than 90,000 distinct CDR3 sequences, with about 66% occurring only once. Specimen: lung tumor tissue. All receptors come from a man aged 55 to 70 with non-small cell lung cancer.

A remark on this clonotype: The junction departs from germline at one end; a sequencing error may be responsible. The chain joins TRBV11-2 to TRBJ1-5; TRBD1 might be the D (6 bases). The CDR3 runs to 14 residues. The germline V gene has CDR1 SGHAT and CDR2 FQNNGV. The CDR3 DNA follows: TGTACCAGCAGTTTGACAGGCGTCAATCAGCCCCAGCATTTT. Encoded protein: CTSSLTGVNQPQHF. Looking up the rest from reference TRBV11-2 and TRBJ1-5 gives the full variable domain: EAGVAQSPRYKIIEKRQSVAFWCNPISGHATLYWYQQILGQGPKLLIQFQNNGVVDDSQLPKDRFSAERLKGVDSTLKIQPAKLEDSAVYLCTSSLTGVNQPQHFGDGTRLSIL.

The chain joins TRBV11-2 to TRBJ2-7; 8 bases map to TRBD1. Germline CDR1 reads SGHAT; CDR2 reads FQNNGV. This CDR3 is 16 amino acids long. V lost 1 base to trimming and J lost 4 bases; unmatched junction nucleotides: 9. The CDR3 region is CASSLVLRQGRYEQYF. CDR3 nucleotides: TGTGCCAGCAGCTTAGTCCTCCGACAGGGGAGATACGAGCAGTACTTC. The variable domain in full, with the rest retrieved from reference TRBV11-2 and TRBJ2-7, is EAGVAQSPRYKIIEKRQSVAFWCNPISGHATLYWYQQILGQGPKLLIQFQNNGVVDDSQLPKDRFSAERLKGVDSTLKIQPAKLEDSAVYLCASSLVLRQGRYEQYFGPGTRLTVT.

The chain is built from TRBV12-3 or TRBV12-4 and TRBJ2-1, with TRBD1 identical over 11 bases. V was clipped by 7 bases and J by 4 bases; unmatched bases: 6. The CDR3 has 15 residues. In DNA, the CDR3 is TGTGCCAGCATATGGGGGACAGGGGGTTACAATGAGCAGTTCTTC. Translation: CASIWGTGGYNEQFF.

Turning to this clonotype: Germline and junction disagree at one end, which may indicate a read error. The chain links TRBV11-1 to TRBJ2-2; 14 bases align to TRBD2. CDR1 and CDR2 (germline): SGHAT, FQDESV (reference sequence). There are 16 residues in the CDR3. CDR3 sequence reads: CTSGIGTSGSNGERFF. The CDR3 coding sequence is TGTACCAGCGGCATTGGGACTAGCGGGAGCAACGGGGAGCGGTTTTTT.

CDR3 coding DNA: TGCGCCAGCAGCTCGACATGGAACGGAGAGACCCAGTACTTC. This gives the protein CASSSTWNGETQYF. This chain connects TRBV5-1 to TRBJ2-5, with D unclear. CDR1 is SGHRS and CDR2 is YFSETQ in the germline V gene. V was shortened by 3 bases and J by 4 bases, with 13 bases between the two germline ends. The length of the CDR3 is 14 residues.

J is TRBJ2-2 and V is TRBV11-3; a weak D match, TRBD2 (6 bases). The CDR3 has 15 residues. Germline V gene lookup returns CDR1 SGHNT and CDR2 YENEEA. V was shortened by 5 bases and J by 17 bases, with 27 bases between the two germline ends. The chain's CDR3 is CASSPSVANTGEFFF. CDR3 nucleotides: TGTGCCAGCAGCCCTAGCGTAGCGAACACCGGGGAGTTTTTTTTT.

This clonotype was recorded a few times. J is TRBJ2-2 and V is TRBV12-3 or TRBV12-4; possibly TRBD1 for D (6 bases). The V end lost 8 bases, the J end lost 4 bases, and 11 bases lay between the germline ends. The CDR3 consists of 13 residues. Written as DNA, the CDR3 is TGTGCCAGCGGTACAGGGAGCACCGGGGAGCTGTTTTTT. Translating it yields CASGTGSTGELFF.

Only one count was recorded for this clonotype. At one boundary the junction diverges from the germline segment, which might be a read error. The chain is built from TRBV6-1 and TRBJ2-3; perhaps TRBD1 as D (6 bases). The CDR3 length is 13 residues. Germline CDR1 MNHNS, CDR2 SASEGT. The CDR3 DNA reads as TGTGCCAGCAGCAGGACAGACATAGATATGCAGTATTTT. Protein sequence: CASSRTDIDMQYF.